The next 4 T cell receptor beta chains were all read from a single sample in a study of T-cell memory formation after mild COVID-19. In TCRdb, the 5' RACE reads were re-called with MiXCR into one record per CDR3 protein. The sample has some 49,000 distinct CDR3 sequences, 25% to 35% seen once; the top ten hold 40% to 50%. Sequenced input: PBMCs or a T cell subset sorted from them (not recorded which). All receptors come from a man aged 18-30 years who had mild COVID-19 (a few samples of this study predate the infection). Cell type and time point are not known.

The chain links TRBV7-2 to TRBJ2-3; D may be TRBD2 (6 bases). V was cut by 7 bases and J by 4 bases, with 9 bases left in between. The CDR3 is 12 amino acids. The germline gives CDR1 SGHTA, CDR2 FQGNSA. CDR3 nucleotides: TGTGCCAGCAAGGCTAGCGCAGATACGCAGTATTTT. It specifies CASKASADTQYF. The variable domain in full, completed from reference TRBV7-2 and TRBJ2-3, reads GAGVSQSPSNKVTEKGKDVELRCDPISGHTALYWYRQSLGQGLEFLIYFQGNSAPDKSGLPSDRFSAERTGGSVSTLTIQRTQQEDSAVYLCASKASADTQYFGPGTRLTVL.

This clonotype was detected a few times. This chain connects TRBV4-1 to TRBJ1-5; TRBD1 agrees at 8 bases. V trimming: 2 bases; J trimming: 4 bases; junction bases outside the gene matches: 4. The CDR3 has 15 amino acids. CDR1 and CDR2 (germline): MGHRA, YSYEKL. This CDR3 is CASSQNRGENQPQHF. The CDR3 DNA sequence: TGCGCCAGCAGCCAAAACAGGGGGGAGAATCAGCCCCAGCATTTT.

This clonotype was counted only a few times. V usage is TRBV12-3 or TRBV12-4 and J usage is TRBJ2-1; 7 bases are shared with TRBD2. The V and J ends lost 8 bases and 5 bases, in that order; junction bases with no gene match: 18. The CDR3 length is 17 residues. The CDR3 region is CASCTVMGLAENNEQFF. Here the CDR3 DNA reads TGTGCCAGCTGTACGGTGATGGGGCTAGCGGAAAACAATGAGCAGTTCTTC.

V and J are TRBV6-2 or TRBV6-3 and TRBJ1-1; unclear D gene. This CDR3 is 14 amino acids long. Trimming cost V 5 bases and J 1 base, with 11 bases left between them. The germline V gene has CDR1 MNHEY and CDR2 SVGEGT. CDR3 bases: TGTGCCAGCAGTCAAGGACTCCCGAACACTGAAGCTTTCTTT. Translation: CASSQGLPNTEAFF.